A single sample gave rise to the 24 T cell receptor beta chains below, sequenced in a study of CD8+ T cells in alopecia areata. Extraction of RNA preceded its reverse transcription into cDNA, which served as the sequencing template. TCRdb's copy holds only in-frame clones and misses some; the assay was immunoSEQ multiplex PCR. The sample contains 98,000 or so clones, 45% to 60% of which appear only once. Source material: NKG2D-low CD8+ T cells sorted from blood. Source of these receptors: a human donor with alopecia areata.

The rearrangement links TRBV7-3 to TRBJ2-1, with D hard to call. CDR1 SGHTA and CDR2 FQGTGA come from the germline V gene. The CDR3 consists of 14 residues. Trimming stripped 3 bases from V and 5 bases from J, with 11 bases between. The CDR3 loop is CASSLRSSNNEQFF. The CDR3 nucleotides are TGTGCCAGCAGCTTGAGATCCTCTAACAATGAGCAGTTCTTC.

Concerning this clone itself: Different DNA sequences within this sample yield the same CDR3. The rearrangement links TRBV29-1 to TRBJ2-2; a possible D gene is TRBD2 (5 bases). This CDR3 has 12 amino acids. Between the trimmed V and J ends, which lost 4 bases and 2 bases, there was a span of 5 bases. CDR1 SQVTM and CDR2 ANQGSEA come from the germline V gene. CDR3 amino acids: CSVAGNTGELFF. CDR3 nucleotide sequence: TGCAGCGTTGCGGGAAACACCGGGGAGCTGTTTTTT.

The chain links TRBV30 to TRBJ2-1, with D hard to call. Germline CDR1 GTSNPN, CDR2 SVGIG (reference sequence). The V and J ends lost 4 bases and 0 bases respectively, with 10 bases between them. The CDR3 is 14 amino acids. The CDR3 DNA sequence: TGTGCCTGGACCCCCGATAGCTCCTACAATGAGCAGTTCTTC. As protein: CAWTPDSSYNEQFF.

V is TRBV15 and J is TRBJ1-2; D may be TRBD1 (6 bases). This CDR3 spans 17 amino acids. Germline CDR1 reads LNHNV; CDR2 reads YYDKDF (reference sequence). Trimming left V 5 bases short and J 3 bases short, with 22 bases between. The CDR3 sequence is CATSLRSRTEHDYGYTF. The CDR3 DNA follows: TGTGCCACCAGCCTAAGATCTCGGACAGAGCATGACTATGGCTACACCTTC. Filled out from reference TRBV15 and TRBJ1-2, the complete variable domain reads DAMVIQNPRYQVTQFGKPVTLSCSQTLNHNVMYWYQQKSSQAPKLLFHYYDKDFNNEADTPDNFQSRRPNTSFCFLDIRSPGLGDTAMYLCATSLRSRTEHDYGYTFGSGTRLTVV.

The chain is built from TRBV28 and TRBJ2-1; 10 positions agree with TRBD1. CDR1 is MDHEN and CDR2 is SYDVKM in the germline V gene. The trim removed 3 bases at V and 0 bases at J, leaving 2 bases unmatched. The CDR3 spans 16 residues. CDR3 loop: CASSLDRGSSYNEQFF. CDR3 nucleotide sequence: TGTGCCAGCAGTTTGGACAGGGGGAGCTCCTACAATGAGCAGTTCTTC. Full variable domain (outside the CDR3, taken from reference TRBV28 and TRBJ2-1): DVKVTQSSRYLVKRTGEKVFLECVQDMDHENMFWYRQDPGLGLRLIYFSYDVKMKEKGDIPEGYSVSREKKERFSLILESASTNQTSMYLCASSLDRGSSYNEQFFGPGTRLTVL.

The chain recombines TRBV5-6 with TRBJ1-1; D gene ambiguous. CDR3 length equals 18 residues. CDR1 and CDR2 from the germline V gene are SGHDT and YYEEEE. Trimming stripped 4 bases from V and 1 base from J, with 23 bases between. The CDR3 sequence is CASSLGLTVQSRNTEAFF. The CDR3 DNA follows: TGTGCCAGCAGCCTAGGCTTAACCGTACAATCGCGGAACACTGAAGCTTTCTTT.

This clone was seen only a few times. This rearrangement joins TRBV19 to TRBJ2-1; TRBD2 matches at 10 bases. The germline gives CDR1 LNHDA, CDR2 SQIVND (reference sequence). The CDR3 loop spans 14 amino acids. The junction had 9 bases not matched to a gene; V was cut back by 7 bases and J by 9 bases. CDR3 amino acids: CASTGLAGEVEQFF. The CDR3 DNA follows: TGTGCCAGTACGGGGCTAGCGGGAGAGGTTGAGCAGTTCTTC.

For the CDR3, the DNA is TGCAGCGTTGAAAGAGGTGGATATGGCTACACCTTC. Translation: CSVERGGYGYTF. The chain recombines TRBV29-1 with TRBJ1-2; D ambiguous. With 2 bases removed from V and 5 bases from J, the gap between germline ends came to 9 bases. There are 12 residues in the CDR3. Germline CDR1 SQVTM, CDR2 ANQGSEA.

The rearrangement links TRBV4-1 to TRBJ2-7; 10 nucleotides align to TRBD2. Germline CDR1 MGHRA, CDR2 YSYEKL. The V gene end was trimmed by 0 bases and the J gene end by 0 bases; junction bases not matched to a gene: 2. This CDR3 has 16 amino acids. The CDR3 DNA reads TGCGCCAGCAGCCAAGAGGTAGCGGGAGGCTCCTACGAGCAGTACTTC. Its protein is CASSQEVAGGSYEQYF.

J is TRBJ1-2 and V is TRBV5-4; 9 bases are a match to TRBD1. This CDR3 has 16 amino acids. Trimming removed 4 bases from V and 6 bases from J; junction bases left unmatched: 13. CDR1 and CDR2 from the germline V gene are SGHNT and YYREEE (reference sequence). This CDR3 is CASSGTGGAGFDGYTF. CDR3 DNA sequence: TGTGCCAGCAGCGGAACAGGGGGCGCTGGGTTTGATGGCTACACCTTC.

This chain links TRBV4-1 with TRBJ2-7; 9 nucleotides line up with TRBD2. J gave up 0 bases and V 6 bases, and 6 bases lay outside the gene matches. In germline, CDR1 is MGHRA, CDR2 YSYEKL. The CDR3 sequence is 15 residues long. For the CDR3, the DNA is TGCGCCAGCAGTCCGAGCGGGAGGAGCTCCTACGAGCAGTACTTC. It is translated as CASSPSGRSSYEQYF.

This clone was observed a few times. V and J are TRBV6-5 and TRBJ1-1; 8 positions match TRBD1. The CDR3 is made up of 13 amino acids. V gave up 0 bases and J gave up 8 bases; unmatched junction bases: 2. CDR1 is MNHEY and CDR2 is SVGAGI in the germline V gene. In nucleotides, the CDR3 is TGTGCCAGCAGTTACTCCGGGACAGGAGAAGCTTTCTTT. Translation gives CASSYSGTGEAFF.

The chain combines TRBV14 with TRBJ2-3; D is tentatively TRBD1 or TRBD2 (6 bases each). This CDR3 spans 13 amino acids. V lost 4 bases and J lost 6, with 11 bases in between. CDR1 and CDR2 (germline): SGHDN, FVKESK. CDR3 DNA sequence: TGTGCCAGCAGCCGTCAAGGGGGGGATACGCAGTATTTT. Translating gives CASSRQGGDTQYF.

The V gene is TRBV27, the J gene TRBJ2-7, with 12 bases aligning to TRBD2. The length of the CDR3 is 15 residues. The germline V gene has CDR1 MNHEY and CDR2 SMNVEV (reference sequence). Trimming removed 5 bases from V and 7 bases from J; junction bases left unmatched: 9. The CDR3 spells CASSPATSGGGEQYF. The CDR3 DNA is TGTGCCAGCAGTCCGGCGACTAGCGGGGGAGGAGAGCAGTACTTC.

This chain connects TRBV11-2 to TRBJ2-2; 7 positions agree with TRBD2. This CDR3 has 16 amino acids. Trimming cost V 4 bases and J 2 bases; bases outside gene matches: 7. CDR1 and CDR2 (germline): SGHAT, FQNNGV. CDR3 DNA: TGTGCCAGCAGCTGGTGGGGGGGACCCAACACCGGGGAGCTGTTTTTT. It yields the protein CASSWWGGPNTGELFF.

V usage is TRBV6-5 and J usage is TRBJ1-3, with D uncertain. Germline V gene data show CDR1 as MNHEY and CDR2 as SVGAGI. Trimming cost V 5 bases and J 8 bases, with 4 bases left between them. The CDR3 contains 10 residues. CDR3 DNA: TGTGCCAGCAGTGGCGACACCATATATTTT. Protein product: CASSGDTIYF.

The gene calls are TRBV19 and TRBJ1-1; no clear D gene. In germline, CDR1 is LNHDA, CDR2 SQIVND (reference sequence). The CDR3 consists of 13 residues. Trimming cost V 3 bases and J 1 base, with 6 bases left between them. CDR3: CASSIQPNTEAFF. CDR3 DNA sequence: TGTGCCAGTAGTATTCAGCCGAACACTGAAGCTTTCTTT.

This chain connects TRBV2 to TRBJ2-7; TRBD1 agrees at 9 bases. The trim removed 4 bases at V and 6 bases at J, leaving 10 bases unmatched. Germline CDR1 SNHLY, CDR2 FYNNEI. The CDR3 is made up of 15 amino acids. CDR3 nucleotides: TGTGCCAGCAGTGGAGGCGGACAGGGGTCTCTCGAGCAGTACTTC. This translates into CASSGGGQGSLEQYF.

Written as DNA, the CDR3 is TGTGCCAGCAGCGTAGGCAGGGACGACGGCTACACCTTC. Its protein product is CASSVGRDDGYTF. The chain combines TRBV9 with TRBJ1-2; TRBD1 might be the D (5 bases). CDR3 length: 13 residues. The germline V gene encodes CDR1 SGDLS and CDR2 YYNGEE. Deletions cut 0 bases from V and 8 bases from J, with 11 bases between.

The V gene is TRBV2, the J gene TRBJ2-5, with D perhaps matching TRBD1 or TRBD2 (5 bases each). V lost 7 bases, J lost 7 bases, and 7 bases lay in between. Germline CDR1 reads SNHLY; CDR2 reads FYNNEI. There are 10 residues in the CDR3. CDR3 residues: CASNGGTQYF. The DNA for the CDR3 is TGTGCCAGCAATGGGGGGACCCAGTACTTC.

The CDR3 DNA is TGTGCCAGCAGTTTGCGAAGGGATACTATTCACCACGAGCAGTACTTC. This sequence encodes CASSLRRDTIHHEQYF. The J gene is TRBJ2-7, the V gene TRBV28; D unclear. CDR3 length: 16 residues. In germline, CDR1 is MDHEN, CDR2 SYDVKM. The V and J ends lost 3 bases and 5 bases respectively, with 20 bases between them.

This chain uses TRBV4-2 with TRBJ2-7; 9 bases align to TRBD1. This CDR3 is built from 15 residues. Unmatched junction bases numbered 12, after V lost 5 bases and J lost 7 bases. Germline CDR1 LGHNA, CDR2 YNFKEQ. The CDR3: CASSVNRDRAGEQYF. CDR3 bases: TGTGCCAGCAGCGTAAATCGGGACAGGGCGGGGGAGCAGTACTTC.

Remarks on this clone: A read error is the likely source, as a far larger clone sits one nucleotide away. At the DNA level, this CDR3 is encoded by other sequences in the same sample as well. The genes are TRBV7-9 and TRBJ1-3, with D perhaps matching TRBD1 (6 bases). Germline V lookup: CDR1 SEHNR, CDR2 FQNEAQ (reference sequence). Trimming removed 5 bases from V and 4 bases from J, with 12 bases in between. The CDR3 spans 14 residues. Written as DNA, the CDR3 is TGTGCCAGCAGCGGGGGGACAAACGGAAACACCATATATTTT. Translating gives CASSGGTNGNTIYF.

To note about this clone: This CDR3 fails to terminate in the conserved phenylalanine or tryptophan, so it likely reflects a read error. V gene TRBV5-1 combines with J gene TRBJ2-7; no firm D call. V dropped 1 base and J dropped 1 base, with 9 bases sitting between them. Germline V gene data show CDR1 as SGHRS and CDR2 as YFSETQ. This CDR3 has 14 amino acids. The CDR3, as DNA: TGCGCCAGCAGCTTGCGAAGGAATTCCTACGAGCAGTACTTA. Amino acid sequence: CASSLRRNSYEQYL.